Listed below are T cell receptor beta chains from one sample, sequenced in a study of blood T cells in healthy people across ages. TCRdb analysed the 5' RACE reads with MiXCR anew, one entry per CDR3 protein. The sample carries some 1,000,000 distinct CDR3 sequences, almost 25% recorded once. These sequences were also reported in another study, on T cells of mothers and their children.

Sequencing was done on a sample of blood. The receptors shown here come from a girl aged 2 to 10 in good health. Each CDR3 is given with its conserved first and last residue. D genes are given only for firm matches. The size field is filled for only some rows; it gives once, few, many or a size class.

NA	TRBJ2-4	NA	TRBV16	CASSQSIENIQYF	TGTGCCAGCAGCCAATCGATCGAAAACATTCAGTACTTC
NA	TRBJ2-5	NA	TRBV28	CASQEPQETQYF	TGTGCCAGCCAAGAGCCCCAAGAGACCCAGTACTTC
NA	TRBJ2-1	NA	TRBV2	CASSETAPNEQFF	TGTGCCAGCAGTGAAACGGCCCCCAATGAGCAGTTCTTC
NA	TRBJ2-2	TRBD2	TRBV14	CASRTSGAGELFF	TGTGCCAGCAGGACTAGCGGTGCCGGGGAGCTGTTTTTT
NA	TRBJ2-7	NA	TRBV20-1	CSASGTPYEQYF	TGCAGTGCTAGTGGGACCCCCTACGAGCAGTACTTC
few	TRBJ1-5	NA	TRBV29-1	CSVRGLSNQPQHF	TGCAGCGTACGGGGACTGAGCAATCAGCCCCAGCATTTT
few	TRBJ1-2	TRBD1	TRBV9	CASSATGNNYGYTF	TGTGCCAGCAGCGCGACAGGGAATAACTATGGCTACACCTTC
NA	TRBJ2-3	NA	TRBV11-3	CASSLYSGADTQYF	TGTGCCAGCAGCCTGTACAGCGGAGCAGATACGCAGTATTTT
NA	TRBJ2-5	TRBD1	TRBV12-3/TRBV12-4	CASSKGQGEETQYF	TGTGCCAGCAGCAAAGGACAGGGAGAGGAGACCCAGTACTTC
few	TRBJ2-5	NA	TRBV5-6	CASSGYPGGESQYF	TGTGCCAGCAGCGGCTATCCCGGCGGCGAGTCTCAGTACTTC
NA	TRBJ2-7	TRBD1	TRBV29-1	CSTTGTAYEQYF	TGCAGCACTACCGGGACAGCATACGAGCAGTACTTC